This passage covers 18 T cell receptor beta chains from one sample sequenced in a study of T cell responses to AZD1222 COVID-19 vaccine. Assay used: immunoSEQ multiplex PCR; TCRdb lists only in-frame clones, some missing. The sample holds about 73,000 clones; nearly 90% are singletons and the top ten take roughly a tenth. The sequencing here drew on peripheral blood, taken 28 days after the second AZD1222 dose. The receptors shown here come from an adult who received the AZD1222 COVID-19 vaccine.

The chain joins TRBV19 to TRBJ1-6; D is possibly TRBD1 (6 bases). Germline lookup yields CDR1 LNHDA and CDR2 SQIVND (reference sequence). The CDR3 totals 16 residues. Between the trimmed V and J ends, which lost 3 bases and 5 bases, there was a span of 14 bases. DNA of the CDR3: TGTGCCAGTAGTATGGGCCGGGACACGAATAATTCACCCCTCCACTTT. This gives the protein CASSMGRDTNNSPLHF.

CDR3 sequence (DNA): TGTGCCAGCAGCGGGACTAGCGGGAGGGCCGGGGAGCTGTTTTTT. It yields the protein CASSGTSGRAGELFF. The V and J genes are TRBV9 and TRBJ2-2, with TRBD2 identical over 15 bases. Looked up from germline, CDR1 is SGDLS and CDR2 is YYNGEE. Unmatched junction bases numbered 0, after V lost 3 bases and J lost 6 bases. This CDR3 comprises 15 residues.

J is TRBJ2-4 and V is TRBV4-2; either TRBD1 or TRBD2 may fit D (6 bases each). This CDR3 region has 15 residues. Germline CDR1 reads LGHNA; CDR2 reads YNFKEQ. The V gene lost 1 base and the J gene lost 7 bases, with 14 bases spanning the gap. CDR3 region: CASSQVGGLRNIQYF. The CDR3 coding sequence is TGTGCCAGCAGCCAAGTTGGGGGGCTGAGGAACATTCAGTACTTC.

This clone was detected only once. The chain uses TRBV7-2 and TRBJ2-1; a weak D match, TRBD2 (6 bases). Germline-derived CDR1 and CDR2 are SGHTA and FQGNSA. The CDR3 sequence is 13 residues long. V was cut by 4 bases and J by 7 bases, with 11 bases left in between. The CDR3: CASSYSGRNEQFF. In DNA form, the CDR3 reads TGTGCCAGCAGCTATTCAGGGAGGAATGAGCAGTTCTTC.

The chain employs TRBV28 and TRBJ2-3; D is unclear. Trimming shortened V by 7 bases and J by 6 bases, and 11 bases separated the two germline ends. Per the germline V gene, CDR1 is MDHEN and CDR2 is SYDVKM. CDR3 size: 12 residues. In DNA form, the CDR3 reads TGTGCCAGCACCACCATAGGGGATACGCAGTATTTT. This sequence encodes CASTTIGDTQYF.

The V call is TRBV5-1, the J call TRBJ2-1, with TRBD2 identical over 12 bases. Per the germline V gene, CDR1 is SGHRS and CDR2 is YFSETQ. V was pared by 0 bases and J by 8 bases, with 6 bases of the junction left unmatched. This CDR3 is 16 amino acids long. The CDR3 nucleotides read TGCGCCAGCAGCTTGGCCAGTCTAGCGGGGGGGTATGAGCAGTTCTTC. This gives the protein CASSLASLAGGYEQFF. The variable domain in full, with the rest retrieved from reference TRBV5-1 and TRBJ2-1, is KAGVTQTPRYLIKTRGQQVTLSCSPISGHRSVSWYQQTPGQGLQFLFEYFSETQRNKGNFPGRFSGRQFSNSRSEMNVSTLELGDSALYLCASSLASLAGGYEQFFGPGTRLTVL.

A word on this clone: Other DNA variants within this sample encode the same CDR3. V gene TRBV7-3 combines with J gene TRBJ2-3; D not resolved. Per the germline V gene, CDR1 is SGHTA and CDR2 is FQGTGA. The V end was cut by 4 bases, the J end by 0 bases, with 2 bases between. The CDR3 sequence is 12 residues long. CDR3 DNA sequence: TGTGCCAGCAGCTCCAGCACAGATACGCAGTATTTT. It translates to CASSSSTDTQYF.

The chain recombines TRBV6-5 with TRBJ1-5; 7 bases map to TRBD1. CDR3 length: 13 residues. Germline V gene lookup returns CDR1 MNHEY and CDR2 SVGAGI. The J segment lost 3 bases and the V segment lost 8 bases, leaving 4 bases of the junction unmatched. This CDR3 is CASGGQLNQPQHF. The CDR3 DNA reads as TGTGCCAGCGGGGGACAGCTCAATCAGCCCCAGCATTTT.

This clone was seen just once. V and J are TRBV5-1 and TRBJ2-5; TRBD1 agrees at 12 bases. The CDR3 has 16 residues. Trimming removed 0 bases from V and 4 bases from J; junction bases left unmatched: 4. CDR1 is SGHRS and CDR2 is YFSETQ in the germline V gene. The CDR3 DNA sequence: TGCGCCAGCAGCTTGGGGGACAGGGGGCCGGGAGAGACCCAGTACTTC. Its protein product is CASSLGDRGPGETQYF.

This chain uses TRBV4-2 with TRBJ2-1; 10 bases line up with TRBD2. V lost 8 bases to trimming and J lost 7 bases; unmatched junction nucleotides: 11. From germline, CDR1 is LGHNA and CDR2 YNFKEQ. The CDR3 length is 15 residues. CDR3: CASWDLAGVGNEQFF. DNA for the CDR3: TGTGCCAGCTGGGACCTAGCGGGAGTAGGAAATGAGCAGTTCTTC.

There are a few counts of this clone. V usage is TRBV6-2 or TRBV6-3 and J usage is TRBJ1-5, with unresolved D. Between the trimmed V and J ends, which lost 4 bases and 2 bases, there was a span of 6 bases. CDR1 and CDR2 from the germline V gene are MNHEY and SVGEGT. The CDR3 covers 13 residues. CDR3 amino acids: CASSFQGNQPQHF. The CDR3, as DNA: TGTGCCAGCAGTTTCCAGGGCAATCAGCCCCAGCATTTT.

This chain links TRBV28 with TRBJ1-5; D is possibly TRBD1 (5 bases). Germline assignment: CDR1 MDHEN and CDR2 SYDVKM. With 4 bases removed from V and 4 bases from J, the gap between germline ends came to 14 bases. The length of the CDR3 is 15 residues. CDR3 bases: TGTGCCAGCAGTTCCACAGGTACGCCAAATCAGCCCCAGCATTTT. Its translation is CASSSTGTPNQPQHF.

The chain combines TRBV7-2 with TRBJ2-2, with 8 bases aligning to TRBD2. This CDR3 spans 14 amino acids. The V gene's germline CDR1 is SGHTA and CDR2 FQGNSA. After removal of 5 bases from V and 6 bases from J, the junction contained 5 bases not matched to a gene. The CDR3 spells CASSPTSVAGELFF. The CDR3, as DNA: TGTGCCAGCAGCCCGACTAGCGTTGCCGGGGAGCTGTTTTTT.

This clone was recorded only once. The chain employs TRBV6-5 and TRBJ1-6; perhaps TRBD1 as D (6 bases). V lost 2 bases and J lost 10, with 12 bases in between. The CDR3 consists of 14 residues. The germline V gene has CDR1 MNHEY and CDR2 SVGAGI. The CDR3 DNA reads TGTGCCAGCAGTTACGCGACAGGTTACTCACCCCTCCACTTT. Its translation is CASSYATGYSPLHF.

The chain combines TRBV5-4 with TRBJ2-5, with a tentative D call TRBD1 (6 bases). Germline V gives CDR1 SGHNT, CDR2 YYREEE (reference sequence). Between the trimmed V and J ends, which lost 2 bases and 4 bases, there was a span of 15 bases. The CDR3 totals 15 residues. The CDR3 here is CASSLQGSERETQYF. The CDR3 DNA reads TGTGCCAGCAGCTTACAGGGTAGTGAGAGAGAGACCCAGTACTTC.

CDR3 bases: TGTGCCAGCAGCTTGGCTTGGGCAGGGGTGAACACCGGGGAGCTGTTTTTT. This codes for CASSLAWAGVNTGELFF. The rearrangement joins TRBV5-6 to TRBJ2-2; D is perhaps TRBD1 (6 bases). CDR1 and CDR2 from the germline V gene are SGHDT and YYEEEE. The CDR3 has 17 residues. Trimming cost V 0 bases and J 1 base, with 13 bases left between them.

V gene TRBV11-3 combines with J gene TRBJ2-3; perhaps TRBD2 as D (6 bases). Germline loops: CDR1 SGHNT, CDR2 YENEEA. The ends were cut back, 7 bases at V and 2 bases at J, with 16 bases in the middle. The CDR3 has 15 amino acids. The CDR3: CASNSRTGVTDTQYF. The CDR3 DNA sequence: TGTGCCAGCAACTCAAGGACGGGGGTCACAGATACGCAGTATTTT.

This clone was detected only a few times. The chain couples TRBV12-5 to TRBJ2-3; 7 nucleotides match TRBD2. V lost 7 bases, J lost 0 bases, and 10 bases stayed unmatched. The CDR3 loop spans 16 amino acids. CDR1 is LGHNT, CDR2 FRNRAP, per germline. For the CDR3, the DNA is TGTGCTAGTGTGCAACGAGCTAGCGGTAGCACAGATACGCAGTATTTT. It specifies CASVQRASGSTDTQYF.